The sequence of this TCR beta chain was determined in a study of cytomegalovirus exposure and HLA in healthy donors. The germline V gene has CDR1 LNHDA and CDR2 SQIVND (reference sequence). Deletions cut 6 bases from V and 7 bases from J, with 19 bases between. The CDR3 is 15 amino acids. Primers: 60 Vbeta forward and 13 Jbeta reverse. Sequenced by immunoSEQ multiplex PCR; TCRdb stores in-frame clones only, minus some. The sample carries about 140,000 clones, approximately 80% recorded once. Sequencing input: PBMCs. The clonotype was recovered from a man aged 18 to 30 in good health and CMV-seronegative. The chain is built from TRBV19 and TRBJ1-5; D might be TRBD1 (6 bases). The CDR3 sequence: CASSRQTTQGQPQHF. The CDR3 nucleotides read TGTGCCAGTAGCCGACAGACTACCCAGGGGCAGCCCCAGCATTTT.